A selection of T cell receptor beta chains follows, all from one sample in a study of vaccination and CD4 T cells after COVID-19. Each CDR3 protein is one row after TCRdb ran MiXCR on the PCR reads. This table holds roughly 16,000 distinct CDR3 sequences, around 74% found once. Antigens of these TCRs are unknown. Specimen: CD4+ T cells from blood, cultured in vitro. The receptors stem from a human donor who had recovered from COVID-19. CDR3s leave out the opening cysteine and the closing phenylalanine or tryptophan.

TRBV11-2 ASSSGQGTRAF
TRBV27 ASSSDRLDQPQH
TRBV9 ASSVDFGGRAF
TRBV20-1 SVVDRGKSYEQY
TRBV20-1 SASSGARGGTDTQY
TRBV5-1 ASRVGTSKDGYT
TRBV27 ASSSTGMVRNQPQH
TRBV12-3/TRBV12-4 ASRASQPHSNQPQH
TRBV20-1 SAPRLAGFQETQY
TRBV20-1 SATRGTLPYEQY